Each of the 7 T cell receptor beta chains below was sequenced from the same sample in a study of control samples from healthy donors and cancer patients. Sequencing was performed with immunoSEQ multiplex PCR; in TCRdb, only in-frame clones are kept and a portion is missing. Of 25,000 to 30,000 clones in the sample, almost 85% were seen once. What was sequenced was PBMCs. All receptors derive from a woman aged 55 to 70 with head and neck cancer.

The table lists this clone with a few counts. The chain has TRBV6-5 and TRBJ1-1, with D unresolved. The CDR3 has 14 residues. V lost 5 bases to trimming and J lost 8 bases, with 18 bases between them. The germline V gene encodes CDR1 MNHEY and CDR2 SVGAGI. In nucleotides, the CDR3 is TGTGCCAGCAGTCCTACCGGGGAAAATGGAGAAGCTTTCTTT. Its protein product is CASSPTGENGEAFF.

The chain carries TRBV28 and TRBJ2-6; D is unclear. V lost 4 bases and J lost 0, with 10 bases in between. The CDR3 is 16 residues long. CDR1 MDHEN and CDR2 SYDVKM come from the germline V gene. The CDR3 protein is CASSSIFDSGANVLTF. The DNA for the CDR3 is TGTGCCAGCAGTTCTATATTCGACTCTGGGGCCAACGTCCTGACTTTC.

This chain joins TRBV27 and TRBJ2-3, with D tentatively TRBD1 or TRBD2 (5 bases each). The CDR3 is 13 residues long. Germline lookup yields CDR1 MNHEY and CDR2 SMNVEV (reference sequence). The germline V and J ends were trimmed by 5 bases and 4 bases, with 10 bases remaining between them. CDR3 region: CASSPVGADTQYF. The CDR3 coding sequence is TGTGCCAGCAGTCCCGTGGGGGCAGATACGCAGTATTTT.

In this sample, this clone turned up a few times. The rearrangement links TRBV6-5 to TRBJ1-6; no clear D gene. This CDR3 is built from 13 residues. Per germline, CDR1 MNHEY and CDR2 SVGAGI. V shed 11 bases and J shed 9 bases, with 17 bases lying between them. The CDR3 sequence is CASAPGGSSPLHF. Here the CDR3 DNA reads TGTGCCTCAGCTCCGGGAGGGAGTTCACCCCTCCACTTT.

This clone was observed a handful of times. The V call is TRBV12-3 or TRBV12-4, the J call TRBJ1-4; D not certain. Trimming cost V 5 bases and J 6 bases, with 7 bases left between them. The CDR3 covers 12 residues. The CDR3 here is CASSLLHEKLFF. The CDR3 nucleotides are TGTGCCAGCAGTCTCCTCCATGAAAAACTGTTTTTT.

CDR3 nucleotide sequence: TGCGCCAGCAGCCAAGAGGGGTTGACAGGGGGAATCTACGAGCAGTACTTC. Amino acids: CASSQEGLTGGIYEQYF. J is TRBJ2-7 and V is TRBV4-3; 9 bases match TRBD1. This CDR3 region has 17 residues. V gave up 0 bases and J gave up 3 bases; unmatched junction bases: 9. CDR1 and CDR2 (germline): LGHNA, YSLEER.

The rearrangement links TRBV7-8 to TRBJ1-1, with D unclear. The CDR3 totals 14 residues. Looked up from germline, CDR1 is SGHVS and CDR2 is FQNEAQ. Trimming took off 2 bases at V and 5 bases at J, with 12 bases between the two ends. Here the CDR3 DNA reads TGTGCCAGCAGCTTAAGCCAGTCCGTGACTGAAGCTTTCTTT. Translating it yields CASSLSQSVTEAFF.